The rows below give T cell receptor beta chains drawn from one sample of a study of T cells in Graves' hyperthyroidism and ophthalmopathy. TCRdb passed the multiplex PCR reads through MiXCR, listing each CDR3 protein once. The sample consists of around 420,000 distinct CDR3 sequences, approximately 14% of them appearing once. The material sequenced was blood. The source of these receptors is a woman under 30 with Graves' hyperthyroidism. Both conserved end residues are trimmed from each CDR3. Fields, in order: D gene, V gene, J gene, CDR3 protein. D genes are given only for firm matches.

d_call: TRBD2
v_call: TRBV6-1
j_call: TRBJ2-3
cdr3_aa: ACNRLAGPTDTQY

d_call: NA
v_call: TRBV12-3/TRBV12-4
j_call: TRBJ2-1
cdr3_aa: ASSPAISNNEQF

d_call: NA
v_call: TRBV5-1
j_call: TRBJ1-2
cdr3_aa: ASSPDLLLGGYT

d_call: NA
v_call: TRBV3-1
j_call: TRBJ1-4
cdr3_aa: ASSREGAEKLF

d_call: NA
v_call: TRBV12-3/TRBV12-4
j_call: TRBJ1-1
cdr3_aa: ASREGLQNTGAF

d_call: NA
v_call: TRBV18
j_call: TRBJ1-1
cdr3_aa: ASSEGVRGTEAF

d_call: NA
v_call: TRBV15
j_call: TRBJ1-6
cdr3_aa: ATSRDAGTLH

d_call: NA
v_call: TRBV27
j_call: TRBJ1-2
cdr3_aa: ASSQIGGPNYGYT

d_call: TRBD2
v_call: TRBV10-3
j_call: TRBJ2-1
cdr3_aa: AVSRLAGDSSNEQF

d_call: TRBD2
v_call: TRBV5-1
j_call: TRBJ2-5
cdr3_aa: ASSLGGLAGVARETQY

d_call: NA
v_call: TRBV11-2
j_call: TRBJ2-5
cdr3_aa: ASSLEVSGQETQY

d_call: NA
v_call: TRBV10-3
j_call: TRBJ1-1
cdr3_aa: AISVGRTTNTEAF

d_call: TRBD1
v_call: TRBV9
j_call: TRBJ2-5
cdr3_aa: ASSPRDRGRIETQY

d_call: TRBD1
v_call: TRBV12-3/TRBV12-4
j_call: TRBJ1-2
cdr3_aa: ASSLGQLYGYT

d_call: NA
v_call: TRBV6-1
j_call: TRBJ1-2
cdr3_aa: ASSEAELNYGYT

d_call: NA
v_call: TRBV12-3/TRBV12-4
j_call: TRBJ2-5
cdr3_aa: ASTLGDWETQY

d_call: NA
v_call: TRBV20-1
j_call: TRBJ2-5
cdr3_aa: SALFLGTQY

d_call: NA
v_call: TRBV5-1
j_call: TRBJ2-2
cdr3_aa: ASSLAGGYLNTGELF

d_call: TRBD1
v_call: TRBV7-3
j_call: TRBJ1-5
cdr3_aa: ASILGGGQGGNQPQH

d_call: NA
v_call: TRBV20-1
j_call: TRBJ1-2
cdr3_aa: SARDIYRVWSDYGYT

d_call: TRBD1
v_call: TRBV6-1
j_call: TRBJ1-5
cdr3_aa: ASAGQADQPQH

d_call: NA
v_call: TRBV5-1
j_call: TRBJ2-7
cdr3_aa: ASSVGTGYEQY

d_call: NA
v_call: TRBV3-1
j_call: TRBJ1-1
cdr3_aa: ASSQAYFTEAF

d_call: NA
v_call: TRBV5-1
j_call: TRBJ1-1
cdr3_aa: ASSYRRGNTEAF

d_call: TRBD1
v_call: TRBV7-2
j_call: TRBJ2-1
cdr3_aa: ASSPGQGRNNEQF

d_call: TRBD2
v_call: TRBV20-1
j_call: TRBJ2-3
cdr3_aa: SGASSGTSPDTQY

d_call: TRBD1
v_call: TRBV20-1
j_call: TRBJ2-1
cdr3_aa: SARDRVTGDFNEQF

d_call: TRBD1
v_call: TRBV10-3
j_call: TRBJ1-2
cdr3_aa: AINPGTGVYGYT

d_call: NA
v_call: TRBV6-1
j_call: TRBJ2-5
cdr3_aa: ASSEATRVRETQY

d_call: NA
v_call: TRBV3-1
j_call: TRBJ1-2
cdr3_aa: ASSQIYREGYT

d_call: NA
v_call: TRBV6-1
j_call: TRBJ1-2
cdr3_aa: ASNGNYGYT

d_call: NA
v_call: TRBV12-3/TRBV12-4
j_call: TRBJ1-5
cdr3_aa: ASSFGGVQPQH

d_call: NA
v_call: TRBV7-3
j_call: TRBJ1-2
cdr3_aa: ASSLPAGYGYT

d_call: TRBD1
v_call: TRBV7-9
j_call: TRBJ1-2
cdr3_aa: ASRSGTGMSNGYT

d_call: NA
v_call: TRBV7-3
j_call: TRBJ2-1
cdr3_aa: ASSLVGLAGQEF

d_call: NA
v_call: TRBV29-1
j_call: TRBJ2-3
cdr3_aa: SVVDGYTDTQY

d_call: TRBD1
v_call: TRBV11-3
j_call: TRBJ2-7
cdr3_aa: ASSLEGTAVSYEQY

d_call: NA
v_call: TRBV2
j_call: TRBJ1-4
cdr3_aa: ASTSELEKAKLGEKLF

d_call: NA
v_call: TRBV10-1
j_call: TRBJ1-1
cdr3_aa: ASSESDREAF

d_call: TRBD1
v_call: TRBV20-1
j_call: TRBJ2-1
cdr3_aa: SARDGRLGTGDSLGIGNEQF

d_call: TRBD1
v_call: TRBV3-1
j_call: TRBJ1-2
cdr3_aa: ASSPVPGQGETNYGYT

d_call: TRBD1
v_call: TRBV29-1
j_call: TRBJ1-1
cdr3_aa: SVEDPGRQGAGTEAF

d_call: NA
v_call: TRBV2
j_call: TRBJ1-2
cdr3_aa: ASSATPQAGYT

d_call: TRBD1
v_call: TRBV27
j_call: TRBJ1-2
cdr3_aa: ASSPMGQAYGYT

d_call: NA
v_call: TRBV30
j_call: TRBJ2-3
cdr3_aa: AWSRPRQLSTDTQY

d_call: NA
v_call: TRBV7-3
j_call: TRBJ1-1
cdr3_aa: ASSFHGGINTEAF

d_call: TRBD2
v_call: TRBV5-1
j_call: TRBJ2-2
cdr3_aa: ASSKTSGGTGELF

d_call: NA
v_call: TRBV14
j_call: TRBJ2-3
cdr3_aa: ASSSSPWGGTDTQY

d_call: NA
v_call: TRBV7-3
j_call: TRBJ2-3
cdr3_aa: ASSIRGGVGGTDTQY

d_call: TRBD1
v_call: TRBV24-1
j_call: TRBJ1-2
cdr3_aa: ATSVGQGPYGYT

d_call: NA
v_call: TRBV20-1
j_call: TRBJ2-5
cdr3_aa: SARDLGGARETQY

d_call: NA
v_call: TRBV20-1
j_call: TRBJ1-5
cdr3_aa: SASTVGSVSNQPQH

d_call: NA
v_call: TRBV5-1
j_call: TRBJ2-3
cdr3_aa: ASSPRVPNTDTQY

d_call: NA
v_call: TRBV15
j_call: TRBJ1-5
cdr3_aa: ATSRDPSLDSNQPQH

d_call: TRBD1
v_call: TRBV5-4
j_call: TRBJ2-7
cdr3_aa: ASRQGTSYEQY

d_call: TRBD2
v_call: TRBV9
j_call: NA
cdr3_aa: ASSVASGGVAYEQF

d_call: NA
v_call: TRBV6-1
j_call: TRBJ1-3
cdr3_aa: ASREDFSGNTIY

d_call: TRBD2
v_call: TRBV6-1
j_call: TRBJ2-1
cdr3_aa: ASSEAPSGSSYNEQF

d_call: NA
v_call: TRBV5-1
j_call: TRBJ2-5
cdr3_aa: ASRGGAGTVETQY